This T cell receptor (beta chain) was sequenced for a study of spatial heterogeneity in lung cancer. Study observations and caveats: Quantities of ubiquitous and regional expanded TCRs paralleled ubiquitous and regional nonsynonymous mutations, respectively. Tumor T-cell coverage was an estimated 7% or so for alpha and approximately 12% for beta chains. For expanded intratumoral alpha and beta TCRs, counts tracked tumor mutation counts.

Time point of the sample: sample taken at primary tumor resection. Researchers sequenced whole RNA taken from tumor, nontumor lung or frozen PBMC without sorting. TCRdb re-analysed the 5' RACE reads in MiXCR, keeping a single row per CDR3 protein. The sample lists several thousand distinct CDR3 sequences; 15% were seen once. V lost 0 bases to trimming and J lost 6 bases, with 15 bases between them. This CDR3 contains 16 residues. Germline V lookup: CDR1 KGHSH, CDR2 LQKENI. This clonotype was recorded many times. Its antigen remains unknown. Here the sequenced sample was lung tumor tissue, taken at surgery. This TCR derives from a female donor with early-stage non-small cell lung cancer. V usage is TRBV18 and J usage is TRBJ2-4, with D possibly being TRBD2 (7 bases). This chain's CDR3 is CASSPPIRGDINIQYF. The CDR3 DNA is TGTGCCAGCTCACCACCCATTCGGGGGGACATAAACATTCAGTACTTC.